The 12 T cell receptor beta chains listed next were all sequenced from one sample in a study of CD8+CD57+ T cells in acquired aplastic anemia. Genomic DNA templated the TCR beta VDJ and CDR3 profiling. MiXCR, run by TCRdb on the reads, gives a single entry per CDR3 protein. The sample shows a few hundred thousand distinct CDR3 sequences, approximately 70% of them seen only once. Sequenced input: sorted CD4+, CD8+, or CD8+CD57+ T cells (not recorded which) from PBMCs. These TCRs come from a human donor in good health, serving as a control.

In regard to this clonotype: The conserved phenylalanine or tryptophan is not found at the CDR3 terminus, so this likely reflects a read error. The CDR3 reads CASSQGLGGVIKETQYY. CDR3 bases: TGTGCCAGCAGCCAGGGACTAGGGGGGGTCATCAAAGAGACCCAGTACTAC. The genes are TRBV9 and TRBJ2-5; 8 bases are shared with TRBD2. V was clipped by 4 bases and J by 3 bases; unmatched bases: 14. In germline, CDR1 is SGDLS, CDR2 YYNGEE. The CDR3 has 17 amino acids.

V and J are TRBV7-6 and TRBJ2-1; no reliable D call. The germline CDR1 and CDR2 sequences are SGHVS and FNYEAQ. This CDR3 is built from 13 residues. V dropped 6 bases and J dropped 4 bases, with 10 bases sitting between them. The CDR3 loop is CASRTIGYNEQFF. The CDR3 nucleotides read TGTGCCAGCAGGACCATCGGATACAATGAGCAGTTCTTC.

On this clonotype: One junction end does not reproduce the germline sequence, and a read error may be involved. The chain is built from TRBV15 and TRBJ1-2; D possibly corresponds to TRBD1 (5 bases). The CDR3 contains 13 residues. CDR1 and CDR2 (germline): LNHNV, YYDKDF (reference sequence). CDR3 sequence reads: CAPSWDRVCGYTF. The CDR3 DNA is TGTGCCCCCAGCTGGGACCGGGTCTGCGGCTACACCTTC.

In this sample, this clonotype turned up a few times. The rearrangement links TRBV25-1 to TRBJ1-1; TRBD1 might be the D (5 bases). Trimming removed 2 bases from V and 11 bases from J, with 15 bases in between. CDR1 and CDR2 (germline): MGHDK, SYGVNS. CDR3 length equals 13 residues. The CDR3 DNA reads TGTGCCAGCAGTGAAACAGTATCGAAGGGGGCTTTCTTT. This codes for CASSETVSKGAFF.

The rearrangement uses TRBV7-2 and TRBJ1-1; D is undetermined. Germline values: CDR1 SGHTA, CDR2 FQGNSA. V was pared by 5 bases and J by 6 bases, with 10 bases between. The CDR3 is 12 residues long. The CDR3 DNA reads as TGTGCCAGCAGCCCTAGGAGCGCTGAAGCTTTCTTT. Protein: CASSPRSAEAFF.

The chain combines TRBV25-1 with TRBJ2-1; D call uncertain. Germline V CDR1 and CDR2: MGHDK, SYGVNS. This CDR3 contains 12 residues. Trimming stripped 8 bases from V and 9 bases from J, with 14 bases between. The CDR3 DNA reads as TGTGCCAGCGGATCCCTCTCAGGTGAGCAGTTCTTC. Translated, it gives CASGSLSGEQFF.

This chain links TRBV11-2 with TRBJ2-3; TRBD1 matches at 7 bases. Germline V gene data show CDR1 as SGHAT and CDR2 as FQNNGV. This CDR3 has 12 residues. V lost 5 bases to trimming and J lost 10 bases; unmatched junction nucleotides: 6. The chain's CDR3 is CASSKKTGSQYF. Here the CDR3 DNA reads TGTGCCAGCAGCAAAAAGACAGGGTCGCAGTATTTT.

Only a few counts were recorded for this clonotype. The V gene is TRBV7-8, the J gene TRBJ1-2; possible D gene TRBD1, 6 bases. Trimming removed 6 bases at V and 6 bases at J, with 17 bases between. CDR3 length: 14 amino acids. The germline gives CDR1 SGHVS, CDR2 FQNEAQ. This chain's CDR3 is CASSPGRGANGYTF. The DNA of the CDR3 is TGTGCCAGCAGTCCTGGTCGGGGGGCGAATGGCTACACCTTC.

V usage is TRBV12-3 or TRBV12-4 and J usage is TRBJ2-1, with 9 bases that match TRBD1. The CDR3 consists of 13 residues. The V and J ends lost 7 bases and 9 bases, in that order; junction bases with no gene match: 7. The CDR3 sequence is CASIFTGGSEQFF. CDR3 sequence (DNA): TGTGCCAGCATTTTCACAGGGGGCAGTGAGCAGTTCTTC.

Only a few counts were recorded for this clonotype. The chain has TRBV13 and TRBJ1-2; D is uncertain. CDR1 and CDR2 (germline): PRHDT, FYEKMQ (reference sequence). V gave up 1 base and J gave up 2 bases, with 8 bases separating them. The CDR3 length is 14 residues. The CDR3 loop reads CASSLVDGNYGYTF. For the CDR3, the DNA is TGTGCCAGCAGCTTAGTTGACGGAAACTATGGCTACACCTTC.

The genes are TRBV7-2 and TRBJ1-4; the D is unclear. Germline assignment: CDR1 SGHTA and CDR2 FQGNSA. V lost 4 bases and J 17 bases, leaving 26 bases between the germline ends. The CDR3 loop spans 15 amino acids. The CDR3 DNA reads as TGTGCCAGCAGCTCGAGCGGACCCAGGAGTCAAGAGACCTTTTTT. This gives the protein CASSSSGPRSQETFF.

CDR3 sequence reads: CSLAGVGVYGYTF. The CDR3 DNA reads TGCAGCTTGGCAGGGGTGGGGGTTTATGGCTACACCTTC. This sequence joins TRBV29-1 and TRBJ1-2; a weak D match, TRBD1 (6 bases). This CDR3 comprises 13 residues. The ends were cut back, 8 bases at V and 5 bases at J, with 18 bases in the middle. Germline V CDR1 and CDR2: SQVTM, ANQGSEA.